This record looks at one TCR beta chain sequence and its context. This entry belongs to a study of glioma-infiltrating T cells after dendritic cell vaccination. Time point of the sample: after dendritic cell vaccination, including at tumor progression/relapse. The data were produced by immunoSEQ multiplex PCR, yet TCRdb's version contains in-frame clones alone and is incomplete. In the table there are more than 9,000 clones, over 65% of which are singletons. This CDR3 comprises 14 residues. V lost 4 bases, J lost 9 bases, and 11 bases stayed unmatched. Germline loops: CDR1 LNHDA, CDR2 SQIVND (reference sequence).

The sequence came from a human donor with glioblastoma. The rearrangement joins TRBV19 to TRBJ2-7; 8 positions agree with TRBD2. Source: blood, taken after dendritic cell vaccination. CDR3 protein: CASSTREGRPAQYF. The CDR3 coding sequence is TGTGCCAGTAGTACCCGGGAGGGCAGACCGGCGCAGTACTTC.